This TCR beta chain was captured in a study of shared clonotypes between healthy human individuals. CD8 cells classed as naive were CD45RO-negative and positively selected for CCR7, excluding terminally differentiated effector memory CD45RA+ cells. Recent acute infections and vaccinations were absent in the healthy HIV-negative adult donors. Per the germline V gene, CDR1 is MNHEY and CDR2 is SMNVEV (reference sequence). The junction had 9 bases not matched to a gene; V was cut back by 0 bases and J by 5 bases. There are 16 residues in the CDR3. Study results and limitations: Few donors restricted represented genetic and exposure-history diversity. Incompleteness in sorted-subset sequencing, despite large depth, was shown by rarefaction. In several donors, approximately 5% of naive CD4 clonotypes appeared in common.

Regarding this clone: Its antigen remains unidentified.

Data came from immunoSEQ multiplex PCR; TCRdb stores just in-frame clones and leaves some out. The sample contains 550,000 to 750,000 clones, about 91% of which appear only once. The receptor comes from a man aged 25-45 years in good health. Sequenced sample: naive CD8+ T cells sorted from blood. This chain links TRBV27 with TRBJ1-1; TRBD1 matches 7 bases. In nucleotides, the CDR3 is TGTGCCAGCAGTTTATCGAGGACAGGAATCAGTACTGAAGCTTTCTTT. Translated, it gives CASSLSRTGISTEAFF.